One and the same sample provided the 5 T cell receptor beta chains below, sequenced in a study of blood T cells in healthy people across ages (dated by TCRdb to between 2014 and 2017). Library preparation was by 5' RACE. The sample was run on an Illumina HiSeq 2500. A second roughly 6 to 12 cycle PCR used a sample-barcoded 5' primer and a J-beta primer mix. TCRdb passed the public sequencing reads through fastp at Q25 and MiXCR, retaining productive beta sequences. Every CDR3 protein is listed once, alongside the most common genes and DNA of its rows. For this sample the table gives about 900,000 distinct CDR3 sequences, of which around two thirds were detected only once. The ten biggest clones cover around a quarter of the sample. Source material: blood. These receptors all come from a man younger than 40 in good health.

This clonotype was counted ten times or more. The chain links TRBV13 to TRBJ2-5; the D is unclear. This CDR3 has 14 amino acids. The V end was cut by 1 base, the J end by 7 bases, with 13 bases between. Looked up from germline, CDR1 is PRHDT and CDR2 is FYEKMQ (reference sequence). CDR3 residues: CASSLVATSGTQYF. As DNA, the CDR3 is TGTGCCAGCAGCTTAGTGGCTACCTCCGGGACCCAGTACTTC.

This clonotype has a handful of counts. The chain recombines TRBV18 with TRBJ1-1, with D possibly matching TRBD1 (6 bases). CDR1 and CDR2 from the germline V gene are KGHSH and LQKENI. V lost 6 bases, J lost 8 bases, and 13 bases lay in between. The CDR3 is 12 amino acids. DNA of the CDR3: TGTGCCAGCTCCGCCGGGGGACAAGAAGCTTTCTTT. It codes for CASSAGGQEAFF.

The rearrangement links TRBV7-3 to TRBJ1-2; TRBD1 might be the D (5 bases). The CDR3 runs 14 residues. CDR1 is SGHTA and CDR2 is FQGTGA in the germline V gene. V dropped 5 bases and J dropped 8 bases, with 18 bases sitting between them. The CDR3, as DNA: TGTGCCAGCAGCCAAGGGACCGCCCTCAGAGGCTACACCTTC. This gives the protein CASSQGTALRGYTF.

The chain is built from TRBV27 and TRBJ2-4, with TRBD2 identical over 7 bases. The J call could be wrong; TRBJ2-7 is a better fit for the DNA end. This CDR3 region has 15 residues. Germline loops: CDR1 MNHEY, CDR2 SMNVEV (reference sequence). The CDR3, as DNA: TGTGCCAGCACCTTTAAACCCCTAGCGGCTTACGAGCAGTACTTC. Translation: CASTFKPLAAYEQYF.

DNA of the CDR3: TGCGCCAGCAGCTTGGAGGGGGTGGGACCCCTCGCCCGAGATACGCAGTATTTT. Protein sequence: CASSLEGVGPLARDTQYF. The chain joins TRBV5-1 to TRBJ2-3; D possibly corresponds to TRBD1 (6 bases). The length of the CDR3 is 18 residues. The germline gives CDR1 SGHRS, CDR2 YFSETQ. Trimming took 0 bases from V and 5 from J, leaving 22 bases between them.